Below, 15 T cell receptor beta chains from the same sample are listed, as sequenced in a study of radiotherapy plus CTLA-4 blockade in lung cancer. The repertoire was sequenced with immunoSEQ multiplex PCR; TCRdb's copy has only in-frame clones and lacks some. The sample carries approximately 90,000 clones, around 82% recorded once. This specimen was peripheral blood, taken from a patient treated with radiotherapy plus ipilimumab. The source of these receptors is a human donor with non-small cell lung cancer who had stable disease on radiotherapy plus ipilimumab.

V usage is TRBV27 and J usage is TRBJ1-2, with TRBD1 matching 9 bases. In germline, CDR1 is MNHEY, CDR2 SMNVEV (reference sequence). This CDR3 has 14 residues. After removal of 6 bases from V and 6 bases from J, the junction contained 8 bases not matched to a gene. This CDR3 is CASSPNRGRNGYTF. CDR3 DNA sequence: TGTGCCAGCAGCCCCAACAGGGGGCGTAATGGCTACACCTTC.

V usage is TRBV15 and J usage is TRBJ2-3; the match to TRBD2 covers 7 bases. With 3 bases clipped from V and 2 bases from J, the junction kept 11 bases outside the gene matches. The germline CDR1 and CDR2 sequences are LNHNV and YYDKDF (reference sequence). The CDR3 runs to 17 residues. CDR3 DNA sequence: TGTGCCACCAGCAGGACGGGACTACCCGCCGCCACAGATACGCAGTATTTT. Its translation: CATSRTGLPAATDTQYF.

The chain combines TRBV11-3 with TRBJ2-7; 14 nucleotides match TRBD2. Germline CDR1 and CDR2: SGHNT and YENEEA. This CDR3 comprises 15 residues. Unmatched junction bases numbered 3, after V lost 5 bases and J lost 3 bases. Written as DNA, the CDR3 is TGTGCCAGCAGCCCTGGGACTAGCGGGAGCTACGAGCAGTACTTC. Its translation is CASSPGTSGSYEQYF.

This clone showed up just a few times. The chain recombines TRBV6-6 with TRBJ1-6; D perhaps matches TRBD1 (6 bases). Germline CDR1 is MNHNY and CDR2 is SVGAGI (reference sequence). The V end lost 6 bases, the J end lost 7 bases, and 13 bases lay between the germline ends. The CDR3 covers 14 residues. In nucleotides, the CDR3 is TGTGCCAGCAGACCCCGGACAGCCAATTCACCCCTCCACTTT. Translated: CASRPRTANSPLHF.

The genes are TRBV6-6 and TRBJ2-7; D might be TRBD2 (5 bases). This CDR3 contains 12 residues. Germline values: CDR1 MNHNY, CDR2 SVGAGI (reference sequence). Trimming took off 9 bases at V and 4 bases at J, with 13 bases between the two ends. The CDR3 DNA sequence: TGTGCCAGTGAGGACTCTTCATACGAGCAGTACTTC. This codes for CASEDSSYEQYF.

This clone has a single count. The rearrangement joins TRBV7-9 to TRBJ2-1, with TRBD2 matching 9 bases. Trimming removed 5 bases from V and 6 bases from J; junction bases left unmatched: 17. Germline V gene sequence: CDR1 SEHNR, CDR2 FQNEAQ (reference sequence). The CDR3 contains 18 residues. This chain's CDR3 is CASSPTRFSGSGSNEQFF. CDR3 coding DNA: TGTGCCAGCAGCCCTACCCGGTTTAGCGGGAGTGGTTCCAATGAGCAGTTCTTC.

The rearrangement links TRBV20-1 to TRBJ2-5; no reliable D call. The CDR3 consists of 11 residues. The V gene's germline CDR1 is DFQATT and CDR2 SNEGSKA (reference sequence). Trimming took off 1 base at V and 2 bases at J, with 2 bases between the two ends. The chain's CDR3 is CSARVQETQYF. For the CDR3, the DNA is TGCAGTGCTAGAGTGCAAGAGACCCAGTACTTC.

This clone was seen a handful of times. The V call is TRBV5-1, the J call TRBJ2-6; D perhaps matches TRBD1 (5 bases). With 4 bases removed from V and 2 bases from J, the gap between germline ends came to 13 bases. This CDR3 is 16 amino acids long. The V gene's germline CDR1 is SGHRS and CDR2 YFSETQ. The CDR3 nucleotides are TGCGCCAGCAGCCCCCCAAAGGGGACTGGGGCCAACGTCCTGACTTTC. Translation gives CASSPPKGTGANVLTF.

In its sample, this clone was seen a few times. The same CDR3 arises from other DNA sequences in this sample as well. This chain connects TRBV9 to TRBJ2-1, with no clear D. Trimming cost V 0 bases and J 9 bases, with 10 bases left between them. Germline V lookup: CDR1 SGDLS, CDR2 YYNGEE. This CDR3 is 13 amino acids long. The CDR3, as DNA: TGTGCCAGCAGCGTAGTGGCAGGCAGTGAGCAGTTCTTC. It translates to CASSVVAGSEQFF.

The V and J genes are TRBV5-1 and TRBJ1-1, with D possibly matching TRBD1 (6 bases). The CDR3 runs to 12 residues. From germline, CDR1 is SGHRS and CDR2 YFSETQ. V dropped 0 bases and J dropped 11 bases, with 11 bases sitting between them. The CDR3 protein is CASSLETGGAFF. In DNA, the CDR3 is TGCGCCAGCAGCTTGGAGACAGGCGGGGCTTTCTTT. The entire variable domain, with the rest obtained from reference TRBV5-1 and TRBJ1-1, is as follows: KAGVTQTPRYLIKTRGQQVTLSCSPISGHRSVSWYQQTPGQGLQFLFEYFSETQRNKGNFPGRFSGRQFSNSRSEMNVSTLELGDSALYLCASSLETGGAFFGQGTRLTVV.

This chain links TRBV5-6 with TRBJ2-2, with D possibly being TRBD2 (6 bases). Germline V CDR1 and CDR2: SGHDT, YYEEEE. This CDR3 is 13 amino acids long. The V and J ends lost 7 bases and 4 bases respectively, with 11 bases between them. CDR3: CASCLGGTGELFF. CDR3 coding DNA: TGTGCCAGCTGTCTGGGGGGCACCGGGGAGCTGTTTTTT.

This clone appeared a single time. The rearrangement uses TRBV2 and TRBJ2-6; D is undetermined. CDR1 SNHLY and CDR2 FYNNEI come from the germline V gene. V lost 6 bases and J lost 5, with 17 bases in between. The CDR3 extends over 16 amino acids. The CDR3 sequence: CASSLNTGSRANVLTF. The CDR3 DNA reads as TGTGCCAGCAGCCTCAATACGGGTTCTAGGGCCAACGTCCTGACTTTC.

CDR3 protein: CASSFALNPDTQYF. The DNA for the CDR3 is TGTGCCAGCAGCTTTGCCCTGAACCCAGATACGCAGTATTTT. The V call is TRBV12-1, the J call TRBJ2-3. TRBV12-1 is annotated as a pseudogene. The CDR3 consists of 14 residues.

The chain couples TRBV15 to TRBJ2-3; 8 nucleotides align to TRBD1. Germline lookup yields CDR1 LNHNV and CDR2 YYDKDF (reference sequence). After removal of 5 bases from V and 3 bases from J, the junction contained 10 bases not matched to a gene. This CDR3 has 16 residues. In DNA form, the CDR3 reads TGTGCCACCAGCGGGGGACAGGCCTCTTCTACAGATACGCAGTATTTT. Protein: CATSGGQASSTDTQYF. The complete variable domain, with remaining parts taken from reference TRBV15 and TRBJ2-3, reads DAMVIQNPRYQVTQFGKPVTLSCSQTLNHNVMYWYQQKSSQAPKLLFHYYDKDFNNEADTPDNFQSRRPNTSFCFLDIRSPGLGDTAMYLCATSGGQASSTDTQYFGPGTRLTVL.

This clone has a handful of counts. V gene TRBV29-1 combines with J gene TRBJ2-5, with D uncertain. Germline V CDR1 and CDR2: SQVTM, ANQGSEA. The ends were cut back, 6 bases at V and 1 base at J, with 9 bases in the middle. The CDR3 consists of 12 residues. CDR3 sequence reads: CSVWSFQETQYF. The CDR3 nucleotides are TGCAGCGTCTGGAGCTTCCAAGAGACCCAGTACTTC.